Listed below are T cell receptor beta chains from one sample, sequenced in a study of T cells in Graves' hyperthyroidism and ophthalmopathy. TCRdb independently ran MiXCR on the multiplex PCR reads; one entry per CDR3 protein. This table has 530,000 or so distinct CDR3 sequences, 15% to 20% appearing once. Source material: blood. These receptors came from a woman younger than 30 with Graves' ophthalmopathy. Each CDR3 is given with its conserved first and last residue. The D gene is left open where the match is weak. Clone sizes are given selectively: once, few, many, or a class where the clone is expanded.

clone_size j_call d_call v_call cdr3_nt cdr3_aa
many TRBJ2-1 TRBD2 TRBV7-6 TGTGCCAGCAGCTTAGAGGGTAGCGGGAGTAGCTACAATGAGCAGTTCTTC CASSLEGSGSSYNEQFF
. TRBJ1-5 . TRBV27 TGTGCCAGCAGTTTAATCGGGGGCAATCAGCCCCAGCATTTT CASSLIGGNQPQHF
many TRBJ1-1 . TRBV30 TGTGCCTGGATGAGGGTCACTGAAGCTTTCTTT CAWMRVTEAFF
. TRBJ2-5 . TRBV27 TGTGCCAGCGGACTCCGACAAGAGACCCAGTACTTC CASGLRQETQYF
many TRBJ1-1 . TRBV18 TGTGCCAGCTCGGGAGTGGGTAAATCGAACACTGAAGCTTTCTTT CASSGVGKSNTEAFF
. TRBJ2-1 TRBD1 TRBV4-1 TGCGCCAGCAGCCAAGACCGGACAGGGAGCCCCTACAATGAGCAGTTCTTC CASSQDRTGSPYNEQFF
once TRBJ1-2 . TRBV25-1 TGTGCCAGCAGTGAAGGGGGCAGGGTAGGCTACACCTTC CASSEGGRVGYTF
. TRBJ2-5 . TRBV6-5 TGTGCCAGCAGTTACTCGCAGGGTGGAGAGACCCAGTACTTC CASSYSQGGETQYF
many TRBJ2-5 TRBD1 TRBV28 TGTGCCAGCAGCGACAAGGGACAGGGGAAAGAGACCCAGTACTTC CASSDKGQGKETQYF
. TRBJ1-5 . TRBV19 TGTGCCAGTAGTATAGCCTTGGACAGTAGCAATCAGCCCCAGCATTTT CASSIALDSSNQPQHF
many TRBJ2-1 TRBD2 TRBV2 TGTGCCAGCAGGAGACTAGCGGAGGTGGGTGAGCAGTTCTTC CASRRLAEVGEQFF